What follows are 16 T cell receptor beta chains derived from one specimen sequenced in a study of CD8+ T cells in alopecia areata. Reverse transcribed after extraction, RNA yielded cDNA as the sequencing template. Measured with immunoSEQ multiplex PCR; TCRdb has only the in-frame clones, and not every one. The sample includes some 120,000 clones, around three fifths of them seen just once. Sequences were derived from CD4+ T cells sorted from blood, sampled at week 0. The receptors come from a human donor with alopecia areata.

CDR3 in DNA: TGCGCCAGCAGACCTGGGACAGGGAACTATGGCTACACCTTC. Translated: CASRPGTGNYGYTF. The chain carries TRBV5-1 and TRBJ1-2; the match to TRBD1 covers 9 bases. Germline-derived CDR1 and CDR2 are SGHRS and YFSETQ. The V gene end was trimmed by 5 bases and the J gene end by 2 bases; junction bases not matched to a gene: 4. The CDR3 is 14 amino acids.

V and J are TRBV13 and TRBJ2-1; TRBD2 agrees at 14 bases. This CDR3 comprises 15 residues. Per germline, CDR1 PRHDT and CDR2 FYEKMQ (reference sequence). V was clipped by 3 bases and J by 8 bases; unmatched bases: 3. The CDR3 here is CASSFGTSGSDEQFF. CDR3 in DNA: TGTGCCAGCAGCTTCGGGACTAGCGGGAGCGATGAGCAGTTCTTC.

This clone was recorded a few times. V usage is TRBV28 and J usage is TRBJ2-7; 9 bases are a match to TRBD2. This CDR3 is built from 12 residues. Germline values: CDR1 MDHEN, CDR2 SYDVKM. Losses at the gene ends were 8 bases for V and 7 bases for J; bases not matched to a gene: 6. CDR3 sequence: CASQGLAREQYF. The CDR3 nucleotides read TGTGCCAGCCAGGGACTAGCCAGGGAGCAGTACTTC.

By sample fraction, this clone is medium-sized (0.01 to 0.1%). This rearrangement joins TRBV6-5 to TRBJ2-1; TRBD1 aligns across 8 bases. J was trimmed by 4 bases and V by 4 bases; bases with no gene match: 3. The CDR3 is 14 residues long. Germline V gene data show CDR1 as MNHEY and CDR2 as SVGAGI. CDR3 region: CASSSWDRYNEQFF. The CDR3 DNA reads TGTGCCAGCAGTTCATGGGACAGGTACAATGAGCAGTTCTTC.

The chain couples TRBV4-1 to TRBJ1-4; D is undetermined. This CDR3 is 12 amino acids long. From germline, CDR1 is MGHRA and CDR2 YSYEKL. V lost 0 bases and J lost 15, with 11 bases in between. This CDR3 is CASSQELGLVFF. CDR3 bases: TGCGCCAGCAGCCAAGAATTAGGGTTGGTGTTTTTT.

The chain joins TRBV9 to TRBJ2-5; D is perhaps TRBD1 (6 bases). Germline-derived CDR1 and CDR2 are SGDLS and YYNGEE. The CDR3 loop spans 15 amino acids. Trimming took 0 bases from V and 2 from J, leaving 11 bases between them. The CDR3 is CASSVGIGTQETQYF. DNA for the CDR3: TGTGCCAGCAGCGTAGGAATCGGGACACAAGAGACCCAGTACTTC.

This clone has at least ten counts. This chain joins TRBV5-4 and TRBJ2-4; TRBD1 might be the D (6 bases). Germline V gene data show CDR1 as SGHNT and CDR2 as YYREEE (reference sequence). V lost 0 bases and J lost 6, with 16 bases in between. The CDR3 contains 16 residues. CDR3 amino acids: CASSLGGRDRRNIQYF. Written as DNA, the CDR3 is TGTGCCAGCAGCTTGGGTGGTCGTGACAGGAGAAACATTCAGTACTTC.

DNA for the CDR3: TGTGCCAAGCAGGGCGGGGGCAATGAGCAGTTCTTC. It is translated as CAKQGGGNEQFF. The chain recombines TRBV2 with TRBJ2-1, with 7 bases matching TRBD2. Germline CDR1 and CDR2: SNHLY and FYNNEI. The CDR3 covers 12 residues. With 10 bases clipped from V and 6 bases from J, the junction kept 6 bases outside the gene matches.

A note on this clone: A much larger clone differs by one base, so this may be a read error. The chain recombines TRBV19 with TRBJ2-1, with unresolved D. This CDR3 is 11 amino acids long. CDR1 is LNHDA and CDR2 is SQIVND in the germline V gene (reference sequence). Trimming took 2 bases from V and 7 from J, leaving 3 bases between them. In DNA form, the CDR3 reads TGTGCCAGTAGTATACGGAATGAGCAGTTCTTC. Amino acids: CASSIRNEQFF.

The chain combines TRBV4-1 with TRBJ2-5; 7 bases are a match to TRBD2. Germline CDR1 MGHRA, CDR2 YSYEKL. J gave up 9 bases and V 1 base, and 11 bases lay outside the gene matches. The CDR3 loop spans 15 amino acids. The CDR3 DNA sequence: TGCGCCAGCAGCCAAGGTCAGACAGCGGGAACGGCCCAGTACTTC. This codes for CASSQGQTAGTAQYF.

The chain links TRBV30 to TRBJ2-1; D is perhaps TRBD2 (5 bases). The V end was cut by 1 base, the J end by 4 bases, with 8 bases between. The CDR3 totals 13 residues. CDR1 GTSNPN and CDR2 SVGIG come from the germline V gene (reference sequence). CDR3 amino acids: CAWSGETYNEQFF. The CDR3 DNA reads TGTGCCTGGAGTGGGGAGACATACAATGAGCAGTTCTTC.

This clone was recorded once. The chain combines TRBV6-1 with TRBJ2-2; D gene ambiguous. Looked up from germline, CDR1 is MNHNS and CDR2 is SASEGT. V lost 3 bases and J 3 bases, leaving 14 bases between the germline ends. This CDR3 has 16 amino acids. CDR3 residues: CASSDFPPGYTGELFF. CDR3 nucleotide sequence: TGTGCCAGCAGTGACTTTCCCCCAGGCTACACCGGGGAGCTGTTTTTT.

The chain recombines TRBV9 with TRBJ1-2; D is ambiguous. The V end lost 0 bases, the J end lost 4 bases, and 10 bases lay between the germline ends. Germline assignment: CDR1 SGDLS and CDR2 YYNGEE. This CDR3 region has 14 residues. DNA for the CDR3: TGTGCCAGCAGCGTAGAGGCAGGACCCTATGGCTACACCTTC. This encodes CASSVEAGPYGYTF. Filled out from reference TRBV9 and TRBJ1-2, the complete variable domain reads DSGVTQTPKHLITATGQRVTLRCSPRSGDLSVYWYQQSLDQGLQFLIQYYNGEERAKGNILERFSAQQFPDLHSELNLSSLELGDSALYFCASSVEAGPYGYTFGSGTRLTVV.

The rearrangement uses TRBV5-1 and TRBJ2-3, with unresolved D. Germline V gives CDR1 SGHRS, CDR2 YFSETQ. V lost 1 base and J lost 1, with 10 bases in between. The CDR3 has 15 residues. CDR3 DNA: TGCGCCAGCAGCTTGTCCGAGTCAGGCACAGATACGCAGTATTTT. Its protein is CASSLSESGTDTQYF.

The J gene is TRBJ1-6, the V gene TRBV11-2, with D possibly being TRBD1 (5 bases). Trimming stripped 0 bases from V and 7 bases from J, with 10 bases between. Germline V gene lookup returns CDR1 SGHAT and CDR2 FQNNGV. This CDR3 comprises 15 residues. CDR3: CASSLEPGPNSPLHF. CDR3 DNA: TGTGCCAGCAGCTTAGAGCCGGGGCCCAATTCACCCCTCCACTTT.

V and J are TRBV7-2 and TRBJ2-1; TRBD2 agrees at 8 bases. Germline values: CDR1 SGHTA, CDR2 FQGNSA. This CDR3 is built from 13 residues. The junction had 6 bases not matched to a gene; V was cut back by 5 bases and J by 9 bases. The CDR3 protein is CASSPAAGGEQFF. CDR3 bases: TGTGCCAGCAGCCCTGCGGCGGGAGGTGAGCAGTTCTTC. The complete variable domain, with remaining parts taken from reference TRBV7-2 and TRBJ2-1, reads GAGVSQSPSNKVTEKGKDVELRCDPISGHTALYWYRQSLGQGLEFLIYFQGNSAPDKSGLPSDRFSAERTGGSVSTLTIQRTQQEDSAVYLCASSPAAGGEQFFGPGTRLTVL.